This TCR beta chain is drawn from a study of tumor and adjacent non-tumor tissue in lung cancer. Study results and caveats: Top 100 clones took a larger repertoire share in normal lung. Tumor TCR diversity, when higher, was linked to shorter survival.

No cell sorting was done before RNA was extracted from the tissue. V shed 8 bases and J 5 bases; nucleotides not matched to a gene: 11. The CDR3 has 15 residues. Germline CDR1 is SGHNT and CDR2 is YENEEA. The library came from three nested PCR rounds adapted from ARM-PCR protocols. TCRdb used MiXCR to reprocess the multiplex PCR reads, holding one entry per CDR3 protein. The table includes fewer than 150,000 distinct CDR3 sequences, around 66% detected once. With regard to this clonotype: Its antigen is not identified.

This receptor was taken from a man aged 55-75 years with small cell lung cancer. Sequencing was done on a sample of lung tumor tissue. The rearrangement joins TRBV11-3 to TRBJ2-5, with 10 bases that match TRBD1. The CDR3 bases are TGTGCCAGCGGGCGGGACAGGGGATCTTTGGAGACCCAGTACTTC. It encodes CASGRDRGSLETQYF.